This record looks at one T cell receptor beta chain sequence and its context. The antigen is unknown. Generation of TCR beta cDNA was performed by 5'RACE template switching incorporating UMIs. TCRdb reanalyzed the 5' RACE reads and collapses them to one entry per CDR3 protein, without DNA. The sample totals about 550,000 distinct CDR3 sequences; its top ten clones hold under 4.5%. The source of the sample is a study of T cells expressing NK-cell markers. Study-wide background: Seven HCMV-seropositive donors and one seronegative donor made up the eight sequenced donors.

CDR1 is MNHEY, CDR2 SMNVEV, per germline (reference sequence). The CDR3 covers 15 residues. Whole-study results and caveats: The study found these clonotypes also leading the CD3+CD56-NKG2C+ fraction in a few donors.

This clonotype originated in a man between 18 and 29 years old in good health. Source material: blood T cells: a sorted CD56 or NKG2C T cell subset, CD4+ or CD8+ T cells, or bulk PBMC T cells (not recorded which). This chain links TRBV27 with TRBJ1-2; the D call of TRBD1 rests on TCRdb alone, since no DNA is present to check it. This chain's CDR3 is CATGIGTGGVVGYTF.